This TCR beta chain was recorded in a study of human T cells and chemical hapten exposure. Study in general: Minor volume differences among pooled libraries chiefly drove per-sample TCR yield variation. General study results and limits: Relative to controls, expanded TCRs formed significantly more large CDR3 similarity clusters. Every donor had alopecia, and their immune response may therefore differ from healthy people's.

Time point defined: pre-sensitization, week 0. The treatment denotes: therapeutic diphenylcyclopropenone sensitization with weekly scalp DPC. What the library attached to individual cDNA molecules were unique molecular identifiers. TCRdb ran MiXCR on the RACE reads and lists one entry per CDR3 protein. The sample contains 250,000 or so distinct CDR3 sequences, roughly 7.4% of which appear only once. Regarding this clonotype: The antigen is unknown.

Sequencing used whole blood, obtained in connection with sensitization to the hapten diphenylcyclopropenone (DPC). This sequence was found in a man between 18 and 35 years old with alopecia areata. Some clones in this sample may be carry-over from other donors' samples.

CDR3 nucleotide sequence: TGTGCCAGCATCCTTGGCGGGCCGGGCACAGATACGCAGTATTTT. This sequence encodes CASILGGPGTDTQYF. This sequence joins TRBV27 and TRBJ2-3, with D perhaps matching TRBD2 (5 bases). From germline, CDR1 is MNHEY and CDR2 SMNVEV (reference sequence). Between the trimmed V and J ends, which lost 7 bases and 1 base, there was a span of 15 bases. The CDR3 consists of 15 residues.